The 17 T cell receptor beta chains given below trace back to one sample, sequenced in a study of blood T cell repertoires in COVID-19. Sequenced by immunoSEQ multiplex PCR; TCRdb stores in-frame clones only, minus some. The sample lists about 170,000 clones; approximately 80% were seen once. Specimen: peripheral blood. These TCRs come from a woman in her 40s with COVID-19, enrolled during active disease.

The chain joins TRBV4-1 to TRBJ2-7; D might be TRBD2 (5 bases). The CDR3 covers 16 residues. V dropped 0 bases and J dropped 2 bases, with 14 bases sitting between them. Germline V gene sequence: CDR1 MGHRA, CDR2 YSYEKL. CDR3 region: CASSQDPPGMAYEQYF. CDR3 in DNA: TGCGCCAGCAGCCAAGATCCCCCGGGGATGGCCTACGAGCAGTACTTC.

The chain employs TRBV4-1 and TRBJ1-1; D is unresolved. The CDR3 has 13 residues. The V and J ends lost 4 bases and 0 bases respectively, with 6 bases between them. Germline V gives CDR1 MGHRA, CDR2 YSYEKL. The DNA for the CDR3 is TGCGCCAGCAGCCCGAGTCTGAACACTGAAGCTTTCTTT. As protein: CASSPSLNTEAFF.

V usage is TRBV24-1 and J usage is TRBJ1-2; TRBD1 matches 7 bases. The CDR3 is 14 amino acids. V shed 0 bases and J 8 bases; nucleotides not matched to a gene: 5. Germline V gene lookup returns CDR1 KGHDR and CDR2 SFDVKD. This chain's CDR3 is CATSDLTRGRGYTF. The CDR3 DNA reads as TGTGCCACCAGTGATTTGACAAGGGGGCGCGGCTACACCTTC.

This clone showed up just once. This chain joins TRBV4-2 and TRBJ2-5, with D tentatively TRBD2 (7 bases). Germline lookup yields CDR1 LGHNA and CDR2 YNFKEQ. The germline V and J ends were trimmed by 5 bases and 2 bases, with 12 bases remaining between them. The CDR3 covers 14 residues. CDR3 in DNA: TGTGCCAGCAGCGGGGGGGCGATTCAAGAGACCCAGTACTTC. Protein: CASSGGAIQETQYF.

The chain joins TRBV19 to TRBJ2-7; 7 bases are a match to TRBD1. V shed 7 bases and J 2 bases; nucleotides not matched to a gene: 14. The CDR3 runs 16 residues. Germline V gene lookup returns CDR1 LNHDA and CDR2 SQIVND (reference sequence). CDR3 region: CASKKGAGGTTYEQYF. For the CDR3, the DNA is TGTGCCAGTAAAAAGGGGGCAGGGGGAACTACCTACGAGCAGTACTTC.

J is TRBJ2-1 and V is TRBV5-1, with 13 bases aligning to TRBD2. Germline V gene sequence: CDR1 SGHRS, CDR2 YFSETQ. With V trimmed by 1 base and J by 5 bases, 9 bases remained unmatched. There are 18 residues in the CDR3. The CDR3 sequence: CASSLRTSGRPLNNEQFF. In DNA, the CDR3 is TGCGCCAGCAGCTTGCGGACTAGCGGGAGACCACTTAACAATGAGCAGTTCTTC.

J is TRBJ2-7 and V is TRBV10-3; perhaps TRBD2 as D (5 bases). V lost 4 bases to trimming and J lost 1 base, with 8 bases between them. The CDR3 is 13 residues long. CDR1 is ENHRY, CDR2 SYGVKD, per germline. This CDR3 is CAISGTGSYEQYF. The CDR3 DNA follows: TGTGCCATCAGTGGGACTGGTTCCTACGAGCAGTACTTC.

V is TRBV14 and J is TRBJ1-2; 8 nucleotides match TRBD1. Trimming removed 4 bases from V and 8 bases from J; junction bases left unmatched: 9. The CDR3 has 14 residues. Germline V gene lookup returns CDR1 SGHDN and CDR2 FVKESK. DNA of the CDR3: TGTGCCAGCAGCCGAAATCGACAGGGGAGCGGCTACACCTTC. This sequence encodes CASSRNRQGSGYTF.

The chain links TRBV7-6 to TRBJ2-1; D is undetermined. This CDR3 spans 15 amino acids. Trimming stripped 1 base from V and 5 bases from J, with 12 bases between. Germline V gene lookup returns CDR1 SGHVS and CDR2 FNYEAQ. The CDR3, as DNA: TGTGCCAGCAGCTTAGTCTGGATTGGAGACAATGAGCAGTTCTTC. Protein product: CASSLVWIGDNEQFF.

The V call is TRBV28, the J call TRBJ2-1; 15 bases are shared with TRBD2. The CDR3 loop spans 16 amino acids. V shed 5 bases and J 9 bases; nucleotides not matched to a gene: 8. The germline gives CDR1 MDHEN, CDR2 SYDVKM. The CDR3 DNA follows: TGTGCCAGCAGTCTGAGGACTAGCGGGAGGGCCTTTGAGCAGTTCTTC. Encoded protein: CASSLRTSGRAFEQFF.

This clone was counted a single time. The chain carries TRBV10-2 and TRBJ2-7, with D possibly TRBD1 on 6 matching bases. The CDR3 length is 13 residues. V was shortened by 2 bases and J by 2 bases, with 7 bases between the two germline ends. Per the germline V gene, CDR1 is WSHSY and CDR2 is SAAADI. The chain's CDR3 is CASSEGQPYEQYV. DNA of the CDR3: TGCGCCAGCAGTGAGGGACAGCCCTACGAGCAGTACGTC.

The J gene is TRBJ2-5, the V gene TRBV11-2, with 8 positions matching TRBD2. With 5 bases clipped from V and 5 bases from J, the junction kept 10 bases outside the gene matches. Germline V gene sequence: CDR1 SGHAT, CDR2 FQNNGV. The CDR3 is made up of 15 amino acids. CDR3: CASSASGGVVETQYF. The CDR3 DNA reads as TGTGCCAGCAGCGCCTCGGGAGGGGTGGTCGAGACCCAGTACTTC.

The V gene is TRBV30, the J gene TRBJ2-3, with TRBD2 identical over 7 bases. Germline trimming cut 0 bases from V and 4 bases from J; bases unmatched to any gene: 1. The CDR3 is 13 amino acids. Germline values: CDR1 GTSNPN, CDR2 SVGIG (reference sequence). The chain's CDR3 is CAWSVRGADTQYF. DNA of the CDR3: TGTGCCTGGAGTGTACGGGGGGCAGATACGCAGTATTTT.

The rearrangement joins TRBV25-1 to TRBJ1-2; D gene uncertain. The CDR3 spans 16 residues. The germline V gene has CDR1 MGHDK and CDR2 SYGVNS. Trimming removed 4 bases at V and 8 bases at J, with 23 bases between. The CDR3 DNA follows: TGTGCCAGCAGTGGGTTCGGGAACGGCGGGCTAGGAGGCTACACCTTC. This gives the protein CASSGFGNGGLGGYTF.

J is TRBJ2-2 and V is TRBV3-1 (or the pseudogene TRBV3-2); no clear D gene. Per germline, CDR1 LGHDT and CDR2 YNNKEL (reference sequence). The CDR3 has 14 residues. The V and J ends lost 5 bases and 1 base respectively, with 8 bases between them. The CDR3 protein is CASSAMKNTGELFF. CDR3 DNA sequence: TGTGCCAGCAGCGCTATGAAGAACACCGGGGAGCTGTTTTTT.

The gene calls are TRBV10-3 and TRBJ2-1; 8 nucleotides agree with TRBD1. The CDR3 contains 13 residues. Germline assignment: CDR1 ENHRY and CDR2 SYGVKD. V lost 10 bases, J lost 5 bases, and 7 bases stayed unmatched. CDR3 region: CATNRGEDNEQFF. The CDR3 DNA reads as TGTGCCACAAACAGGGGGGAGGACAATGAGCAGTTCTTC.

The V and J genes are TRBV14 and TRBJ1-2; D gene ambiguous. Germline V lookup: CDR1 SGHDN, CDR2 FVKESK. The CDR3 length is 15 residues. The V and J ends lost 0 bases and 7 bases respectively, with 15 bases between them. The DNA for the CDR3 is TGTGCCAGCAGCCAAGATCACGGATGGAGTGTTGGCTACACCTTC. It codes for CASSQDHGWSVGYTF.